This entry features one T cell receptor beta chain sequence. This clonotype was detected many times. Its antigen is still unknown. The record has no base qualities; no much larger clone is one base away. Reads for this sample came from an Illumina HiSeq 2000. Multiplex PCR amplification was used to build the TCR beta chain libraries. The amplified TCR beta chain products were analyzed by high-throughput sequencing. In-frame beta chains were kept once TCRdb had trimmed the public reads at Q25 with fastp and called clones with MiXCR. Entries are consolidated by CDR3 protein sequence, retaining the most common genes and DNA. In this sample the table shows approximately 180,000 distinct CDR3 sequences, about 33% of which occur a single time. About 3.8% of the sample is held by the ten biggest clonotypes. These data are taken from a study of breast tumors, draining lymph nodes, adjacent tissues (dated by TCRdb to the mid-2010s). About the study as a whole: In breast cancer patients, the study compared the TCR beta repertoires of tumor, adjacent nontumor tissue and axillary lymph nodes. The study was designed to assess the relationships and possible T-cell exchange between tumor, surrounding tissue and draining lymph node repertoires in human breast cancer.

The lymph node samples were taken from the axillary draining lymph nodes of breast cancer patients. The full study reports these points: The data were judged consistent with most tumor T cells deriving from the lymph node and then expanding within tumor tissue. In luminal-like breast cancer, tumor and nontumor tissue repertoires resembled each other significantly more than in basal-like breast cancer. The study presented the conclusion that tumor T cells originate in lymph nodes as consistent with a hypothesis, not as something directly demonstrated. Tumor T-cell repertoires showed less diversity than lymph node repertoires and more diversity than nontumor tissue repertoires, and tumor T-cell repertoires showed preferential V and J gene usage.

What was sequenced was axillary lymph node tissue. This TCR came from a female donor with breast cancer. Some clones in this sample may be carry-over from other donors' samples.

The DNA reads TGCAGCGTTTCCGGGACAGGGGGGTACGAGCAGTACTTC. Translation gives CSVSGTGGYEQYF. The rearrangement joined TRBV29-1 to TRBJ2-7; 11 of the junction bases match TRBD1. The germline V gene supplies CDR1 SQVTM and CDR2 ANQGSEA. The CDR3 holds 13 amino acids from the cysteine to the phenylalanine. The only DNA kept is the CDR3, 39 bases in frame from the first base. The junction shows trimming of 5 bases on V and 4 bases on J, and the gene matches do not reach 4 bases of it.